These T cell receptor beta chains were read from a single sample in a study of blood T cell repertoires in COVID-19. Here immunoSEQ multiplex PCR was the method, and the copy in TCRdb shows in-frame clones only, minus some. The table shows 110,000 to 150,000 clones, with roughly 89% occurring only once. The sample was PBMCs or T cells enriched from blood (not recorded which). All receptors derive from a man aged 45-60 years who had recovered from COVID-19. Both conserved end residues are part of each CDR3. A D gene is named only where the DNA matches it firmly. Rows may omit the clone size; those that give it use once, few, many or a size class.

v_call,j_call,d_call,clone_size,cdr3_aa,cdr3_nt
TRBV7-2,TRBJ2-5,TRBD2,few,CASSLSGRAEETQYF,TGTGCCAGCAGCTTAAGTGGGAGGGCTGAAGAGACCCAGTACTTC
TRBV3-1/TRBV3-2,TRBJ1-6,.,.,CASSPRGKNSPLHF,TGTGCCAGCAGCCCCCGAGGCAAAAATTCACCCCTCCACTTT
TRBV19,TRBJ2-5,.,once,CASSGGAQETQYF,TGTGCCAGTAGTGGAGGGGCCCAAGAGACCCAGTACTTC
TRBV12-3/TRBV12-4,TRBJ1-1,.,once,CASRETGMRAFF,TGTGCCAGCAGGGAAACAGGGATGAGAGCTTTCTTT
TRBV28,TRBJ1-2,.,.,CASSSPGQSRGYTF,TGTGCCAGCAGTTCACCGGGACAAAGTCGAGGCTACACCTTC
TRBV6-2/TRBV6-3,TRBJ2-1,TRBD2,.,CASSLSGGYLRNEQFF,TGTGCCAGCAGTCTTAGCGGGGGGTATTTAAGGAATGAGCAGTTCTTC
TRBV11-2,TRBJ1-3,.,few,CASSRPGERSNTIYF,TGTGCCAGCAGCCGGCCAGGGGAGAGGAGTAACACCATATATTTT
TRBV29-1,TRBJ1-1,.,.,CSVEHSGTEAFF,TGCAGCGTAGAACACAGCGGTACTGAAGCTTTCTTT
TRBV5-1,TRBJ1-1,.,.,CASSARHLPMNTEAFF,TGCGCCAGCAGCGCCCGACACTTACCCATGAACACTGAAGCTTTCTTT
TRBV6-5,TRBJ1-2,TRBD1,.,CAVRQGSYGYTF,TGTGCCGTCCGACAGGGGAGTTATGGCTACACCTTC
TRBV7-9,TRBJ1-2,.,once,CASSLEGESGYTF,TGTGCCAGCAGCTTAGAGGGGGAAAGTGGCTACACCTTC
TRBV3-1/TRBV3-2,TRBJ1-2,.,.,CASSPLASPNYGYTF,TGTGCCAGCAGCCCCCTAGCGAGTCCTAACTATGGCTACACCTTC
TRBV5-1,TRBJ2-2,.,.,CASSLGQGITGELFF,TGCGCCAGCAGCTTGGGCCAGGGGATAACCGGGGAGCTGTTTTTT
TRBV30,TRBJ1-2,.,once,CAWSPVLGYGYTF,TGTGCCTGGAGTCCGGTCCTTGGCTATGGCTACACCTTC
TRBV7-3,TRBJ2-1,.,.,CASSKTRDEQFF,TGTGCCAGCAGCAAGACTAGGGATGAGCAGTTCTTC
TRBV9,TRBJ2-5,TRBD2,once,CASSSGLAGRETQYF,TGTGCCAGCAGCTCCGGACTAGCGGGGAGGGAGACCCAGTACTTC
TRBV14,TRBJ1-1,.,.,CASSPTVWGDTEAFF,TGTGCCAGCAGCCCCACCGTCTGGGGGGACACTGAAGCTTTCTTT
TRBV5-4,TRBJ2-7,TRBD2,.,CASSQGLADTYEQYF,TGTGCCAGCAGCCAGGGACTAGCGGATACCTACGAGCAGTACTTC
TRBV28,TRBJ1-6,TRBD1,.,CASRWDSDSYNSPLHF,TGTGCCAGCAGGTGGGACAGCGACTCCTATAATTCACCCCTCCACTTT
TRBV18,TRBJ1-1,TRBD1,.,CASSSHPIGQAEAFF,TGTGCCAGCTCATCTCATCCAATCGGACAGGCCGAAGCTTTCTTT
TRBV7-2,TRBJ1-5,.,.,CASSSVRNQPQHF,TGTGCCAGCAGCTCCGTCCGCAATCAGCCCCAGCATTTT
TRBV7-3,TRBJ1-1,TRBD1,.,CASSLTGAGGAFF,TGTGCCAGCAGCTTAACTGGGGCAGGGGGAGCTTTCTTT
TRBV7-9,TRBJ2-1,.,.,CASSNTYNEQFF,TGTGCCAGCAGTAATACATACAATGAGCAGTTCTTC
TRBV27,TRBJ2-4,.,.,CASSREGVGAKNIQYF,TGTGCCAGCAGTCGAGAGGGGGTGGGAGCCAAAAACATTCAGTACTTC
TRBV19,TRBJ1-1,.,.,CASSLGAFTEAFF,TGTGCCAGTAGTCTTGGGGCTTTCACTGAAGCTTTCTTT
TRBV28,TRBJ2-5,TRBD1,.,CASRRTGSETQYF,TGTGCCAGCAGGAGGACAGGGAGCGAGACCCAGTACTTC
TRBV14,TRBJ1-1,.,.,CASSQLQGNLGGTEAFF,TGTGCCAGCAGCCAACTCCAGGGTAATCTGGGAGGCACTGAAGCTTTCTTT
TRBV12-5,TRBJ2-1,.,.,CASGLGRTKKMEQFF,TGTGCTAGTGGTTTAGGTAGGACAAAAAAAATGGAGCAGTTCTTC
TRBV7-9,TRBJ1-1,.,.,CASSPQGGTEAFF,TGTGCCAGCAGCCCCCAAGGAGGGACTGAAGCTTTCTTT
TRBV28,TRBJ2-7,TRBD1,.,CATTTGTGTYEQYF,TGTGCCACTACCACCGGGACAGGGACCTACGAGCAGTACTTC
TRBV12-3/TRBV12-4,TRBJ1-2,TRBD1,.,CASSRQGIYGYTF,TGTGCCAGCAGCCGACAGGGTATCTATGGCTACACCTTC
TRBV24-1,TRBJ1-5,.,.,CATSDYRVSGPQHF,TGTGCCACCAGTGATTACAGGGTCAGCGGGCCCCAGCATTTT
TRBV7-2,TRBJ2-1,.,.,CASRSGSSYNEQFF,TGTGCCAGCAGATCCGGGAGCTCCTACAATGAGCAGTTCTTC
TRBV7-2,TRBJ2-1,.,.,CASSSTRGKQFF,TGTGCCAGCAGCTCAACCCGGGGTAAGCAGTTCTTC
TRBV24-1,TRBJ1-4,.,.,CATSDPRQVGKLFF,TGTGCCACCAGTGACCCCCGACAGGTTGGAAAACTGTTTTTT
TRBV28,TRBJ2-1,TRBD2,.,CASHVSGRSGEQFF,TGTGCCAGCCACGTTAGCGGGAGGAGTGGGGAGCAGTTCTTC
TRBV7-2,TRBJ2-2,TRBD1,.,CASSQDRGPGELFF,TGTGCCAGCAGCCAGGACAGGGGGCCCGGGGAGCTGTTTTTT
TRBV7-2,TRBJ1-6,TRBD1,.,CASSPEGQRNSPLHF,TGTGCCAGCAGCCCCGAGGGACAGCGAAATTCACCCCTCCACTTT
TRBV2,TRBJ1-1,TRBD1,.,CASSGNRGYTEAFF,TGTGCCAGCAGTGGAAACAGGGGATACACTGAAGCTTTCTTT
TRBV7-9,TRBJ1-3,.,.,CASSSGLRLENTIYF,TGTGCCAGCAGCTCGGGACTTCGGTTGGAAAACACCATATATTTT
TRBV14,TRBJ1-1,.,.,CASSPTRNTEAFF,TGTGCCAGCAGCCCCACAAGGAACACTGAAGCTTTCTTT
TRBV18,TRBJ2-1,.,once,CASSPPDGSNEQFF,TGTGCCAGCTCACCACCGGATGGGAGCAATGAGCAGTTCTTC
TRBV2,TRBJ1-6,.,.,CASNTLGLANSPLHF,TGTGCCAGCAATACCCTAGGCCTAGCGAATTCACCCCTCCACTTT
TRBV19,TRBJ1-2,.,.,CASNTGANYGYTF,TGTGCCAGTAACACAGGAGCTAACTATGGCTACACCTTC
TRBV14,TRBJ1-1,TRBD1,.,CASKRQGANTEAFF,TGTGCCAGCAAAAGACAGGGGGCGAACACTGAAGCTTTCTTT
TRBV21-1,TRBJ1-6,.,few,CASSTAGAGSNSPLHF,TGTGCCAGCAGCACCGCAGGGGCTGGAAGTAATTCACCCCTCCACTTT
TRBV28,TRBJ1-3,TRBD1,.,CASSFRDRYSGNTIYF,TGTGCCAGCAGTTTCAGGGACAGGTACTCTGGAAACACCATATATTTT
TRBV11-2,TRBJ1-4,.,.,CASSSDTRPNEKLFF,TGTGCCAGCAGCTCCGACACTCGCCCTAATGAAAAACTGTTTTTT
TRBV6-5,TRBJ1-2,TRBD1,.,CASSRRTGGDYGYTF,TGTGCCAGCAGCCGAAGGACAGGCGGGGACTATGGCTACACCTTC
TRBV5-8,TRBJ2-5,.,.,CASSLGTPPTQYF,TGTGCCAGCAGCTTGGGGACTCCACCGACCCAGTACTTC
TRBV7-3,TRBJ2-1,.,.,CASSLSQGHYNEQFF,TGTGCCAGCAGCTTATCTCAAGGACACTACAATGAGCAGTTCTTC
TRBV4-3,TRBJ1-5,.,.,CASSRVEGDQPQHF,TGCGCCAGCAGCCGGGTAGAGGGGGATCAGCCCCAGCATTTT
TRBV5-1,TRBJ1-1,.,.,CASTEDTEAFF,TGCGCCAGCACGGAGGACACTGAAGCTTTCTTT